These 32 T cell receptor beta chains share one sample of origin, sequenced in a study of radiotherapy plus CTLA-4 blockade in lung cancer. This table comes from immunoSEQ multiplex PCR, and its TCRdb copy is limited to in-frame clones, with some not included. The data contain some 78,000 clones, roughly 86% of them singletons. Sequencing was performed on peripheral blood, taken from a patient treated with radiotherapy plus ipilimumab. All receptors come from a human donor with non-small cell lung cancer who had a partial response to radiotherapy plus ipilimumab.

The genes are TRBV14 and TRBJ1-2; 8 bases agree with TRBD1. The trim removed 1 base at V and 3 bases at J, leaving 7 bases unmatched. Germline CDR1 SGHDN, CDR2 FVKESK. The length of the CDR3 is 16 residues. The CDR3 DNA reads TGTGCCAGCAGCCAAGGCGTTCAGGGGGCCTACTATGGCTACACCTTC. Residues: CASSQGVQGAYYGYTF.

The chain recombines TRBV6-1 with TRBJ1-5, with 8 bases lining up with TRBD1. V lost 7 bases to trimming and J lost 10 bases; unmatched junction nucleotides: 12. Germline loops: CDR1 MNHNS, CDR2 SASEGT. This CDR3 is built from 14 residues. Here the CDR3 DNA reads TGTGCCAGCATCTTCGACAGGGGTGGGGGTCCCCAGCATTTT. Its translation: CASIFDRGGGPQHF.

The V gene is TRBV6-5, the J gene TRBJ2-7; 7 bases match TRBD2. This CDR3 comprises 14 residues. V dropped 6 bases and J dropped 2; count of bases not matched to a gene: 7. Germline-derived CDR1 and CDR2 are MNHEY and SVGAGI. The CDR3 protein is CASSPGGTTYEQYF. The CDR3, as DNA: TGTGCCAGCAGCCCGGGAGGAACAACCTACGAGCAGTACTTC.

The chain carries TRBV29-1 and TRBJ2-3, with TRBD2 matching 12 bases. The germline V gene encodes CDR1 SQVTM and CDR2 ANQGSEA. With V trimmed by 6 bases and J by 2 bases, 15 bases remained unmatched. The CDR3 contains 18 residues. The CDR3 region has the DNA TGCAGCGTCTGGACAGGTCTGACTAGCGGGAGTATCACAGATACGCAGTATTTT. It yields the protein CSVWTGLTSGSITDTQYF.

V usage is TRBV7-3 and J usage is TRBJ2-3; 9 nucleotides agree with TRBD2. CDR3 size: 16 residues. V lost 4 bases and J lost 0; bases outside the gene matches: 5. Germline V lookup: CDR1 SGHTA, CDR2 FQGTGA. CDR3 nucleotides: TGTGCCAGCAGCTCCGGGACTAGCTATAGCACAGATACGCAGTATTTT. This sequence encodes CASSSGTSYSTDTQYF.

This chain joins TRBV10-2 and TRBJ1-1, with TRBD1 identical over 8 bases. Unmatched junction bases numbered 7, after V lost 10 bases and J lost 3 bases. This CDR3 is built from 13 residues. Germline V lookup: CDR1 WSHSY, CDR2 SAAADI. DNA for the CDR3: TGCGCCACCCTAGGGACAGGATACACTGAAGCTTTCTTT. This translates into CATLGTGYTEAFF.

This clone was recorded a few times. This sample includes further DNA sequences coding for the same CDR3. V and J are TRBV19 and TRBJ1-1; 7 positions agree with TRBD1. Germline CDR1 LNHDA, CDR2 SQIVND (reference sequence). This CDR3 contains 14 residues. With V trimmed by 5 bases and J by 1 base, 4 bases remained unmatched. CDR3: CASSLTGENTEAFF. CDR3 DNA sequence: TGTGCCAGTAGTTTAACAGGGGAGAACACTGAAGCTTTCTTT.

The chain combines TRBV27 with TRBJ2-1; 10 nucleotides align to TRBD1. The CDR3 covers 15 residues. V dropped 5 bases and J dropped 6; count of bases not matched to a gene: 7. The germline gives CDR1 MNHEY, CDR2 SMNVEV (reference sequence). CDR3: CASSPGTGAFNEQFF. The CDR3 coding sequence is TGTGCCAGCAGTCCGGGGACAGGGGCCTTCAATGAGCAGTTCTTC.

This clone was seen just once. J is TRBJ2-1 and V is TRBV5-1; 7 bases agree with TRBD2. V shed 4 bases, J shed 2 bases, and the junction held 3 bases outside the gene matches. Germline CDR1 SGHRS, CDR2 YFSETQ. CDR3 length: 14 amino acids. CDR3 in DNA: TGCGCCAGCAGCCAGCGGGGCCCCTACAATGAGCAGTTCTTC. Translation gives CASSQRGPYNEQFF.

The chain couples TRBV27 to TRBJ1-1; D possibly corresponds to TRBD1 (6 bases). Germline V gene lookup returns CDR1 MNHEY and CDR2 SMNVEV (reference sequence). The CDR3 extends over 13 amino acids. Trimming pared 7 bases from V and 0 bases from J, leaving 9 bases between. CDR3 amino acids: CASMGGLNTEAFF. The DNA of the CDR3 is TGTGCCAGCATGGGGGGGCTGAACACTGAAGCTTTCTTT.

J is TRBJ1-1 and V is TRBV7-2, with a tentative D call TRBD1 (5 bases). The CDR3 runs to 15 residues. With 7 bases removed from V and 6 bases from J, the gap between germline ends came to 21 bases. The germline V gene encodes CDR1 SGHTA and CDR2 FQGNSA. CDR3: CASNTISGTRAEAFF. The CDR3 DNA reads TGTGCCAGCAACACGATATCAGGTACCAGGGCTGAAGCTTTCTTT.

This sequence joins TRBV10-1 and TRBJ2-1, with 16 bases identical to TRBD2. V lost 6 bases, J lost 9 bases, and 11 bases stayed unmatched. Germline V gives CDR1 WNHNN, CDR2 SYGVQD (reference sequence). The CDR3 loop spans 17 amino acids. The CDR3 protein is CASRGLAGGPGWIEQFF. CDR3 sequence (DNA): TGCGCCAGCAGGGGACTAGCGGGAGGGCCTGGGTGGATTGAGCAGTTCTTC.

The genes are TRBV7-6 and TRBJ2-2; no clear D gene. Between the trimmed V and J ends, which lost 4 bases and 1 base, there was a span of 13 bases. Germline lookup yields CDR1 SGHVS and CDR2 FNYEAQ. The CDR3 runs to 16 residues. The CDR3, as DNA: TGTGCCAGCAGCTCCGCGCGCTCGCAGAACACCGGGGAGCTGTTTTTT. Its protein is CASSSARSQNTGELFF.

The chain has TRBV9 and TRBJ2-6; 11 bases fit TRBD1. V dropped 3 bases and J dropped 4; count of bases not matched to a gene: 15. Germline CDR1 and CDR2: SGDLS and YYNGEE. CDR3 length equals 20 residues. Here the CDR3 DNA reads TGTGCCAGCAGCGAGAGCCCACGGGACAGGGGGTCTTGGGGGGCCAACGTCCTGACTTTC. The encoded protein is CASSESPRDRGSWGANVLTF. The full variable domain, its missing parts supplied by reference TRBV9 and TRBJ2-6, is DSGVTQTPKHLITATGQRVTLRCSPRSGDLSVYWYQQSLDQGLQFLIQYYNGEERAKGNILERFSAQQFPDLHSELNLSSLELGDSALYFCASSESPRDRGSWGANVLTFGAGSRLTVL.

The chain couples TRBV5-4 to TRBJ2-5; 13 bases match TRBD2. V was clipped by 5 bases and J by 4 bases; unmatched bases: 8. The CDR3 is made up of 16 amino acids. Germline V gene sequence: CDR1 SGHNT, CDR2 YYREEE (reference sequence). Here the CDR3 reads CASRGLAGAGAETQYF. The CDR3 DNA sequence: TGTGCCAGCAGAGGACTAGCGGGAGCGGGGGCAGAGACCCAGTACTTC.

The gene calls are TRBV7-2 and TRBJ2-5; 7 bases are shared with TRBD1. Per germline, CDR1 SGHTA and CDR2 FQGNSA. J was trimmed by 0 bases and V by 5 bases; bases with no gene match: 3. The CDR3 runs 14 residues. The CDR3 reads CASSTGQYQETQYF. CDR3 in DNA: TGTGCCAGCAGCACGGGACAGTACCAAGAGACCCAGTACTTC.

The CDR3 DNA reads as TGTGCCAGCAGCGTCACTAGCGGGACCAACAATGAGCAGTTCTTC. It translates to CASSVTSGTNNEQFF. V and J are TRBV9 and TRBJ2-1, with TRBD2 identical over 10 bases. Germline V gene data show CDR1 as SGDLS and CDR2 as YYNGEE. Germline trimming cut 2 bases from V and 5 bases from J; bases unmatched to any gene: 4. CDR3 length equals 15 residues.

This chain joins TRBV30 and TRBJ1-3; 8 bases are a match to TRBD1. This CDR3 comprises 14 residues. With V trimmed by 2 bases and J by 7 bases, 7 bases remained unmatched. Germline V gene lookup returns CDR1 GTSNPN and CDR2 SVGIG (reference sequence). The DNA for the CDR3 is TGTGCCTGGAGTTCCGGACAGGGTGGGAACACCATATATTTT. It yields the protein CAWSSGQGGNTIYF.

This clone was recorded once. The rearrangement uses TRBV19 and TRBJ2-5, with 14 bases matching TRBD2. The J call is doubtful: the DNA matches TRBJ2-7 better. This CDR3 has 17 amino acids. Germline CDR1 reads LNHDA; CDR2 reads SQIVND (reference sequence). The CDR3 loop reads CASSLGTSGSLRGEQYF. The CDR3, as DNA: TGTGCCAGTAGTCTCGGGACTAGCGGGAGTCTTCGGGGCGAGCAGTACTTC.

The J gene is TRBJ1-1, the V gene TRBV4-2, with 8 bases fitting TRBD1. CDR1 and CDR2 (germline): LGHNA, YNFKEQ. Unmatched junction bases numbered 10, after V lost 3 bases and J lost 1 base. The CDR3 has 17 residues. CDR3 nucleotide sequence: TGTGCCAGCAGCCAGGTCCTGGACAGGGTTGGGAACACTGAAGCTTTCTTT. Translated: CASSQVLDRVGNTEAFF.

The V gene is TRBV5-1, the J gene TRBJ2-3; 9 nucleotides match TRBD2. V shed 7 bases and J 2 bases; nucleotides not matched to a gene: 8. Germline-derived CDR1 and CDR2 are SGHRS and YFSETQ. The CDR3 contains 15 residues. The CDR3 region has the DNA TGCGCCAGCGCGACTAGCGGATATGCCACAGATACGCAGTATTTT. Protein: CASATSGYATDTQYF.

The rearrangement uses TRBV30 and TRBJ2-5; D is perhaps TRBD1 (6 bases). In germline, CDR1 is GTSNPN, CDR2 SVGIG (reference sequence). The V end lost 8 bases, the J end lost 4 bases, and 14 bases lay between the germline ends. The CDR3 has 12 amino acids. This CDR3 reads CARTTGRETQYF. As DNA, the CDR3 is TGTGCCCGGACCACAGGGCGAGAGACCCAGTACTTC.

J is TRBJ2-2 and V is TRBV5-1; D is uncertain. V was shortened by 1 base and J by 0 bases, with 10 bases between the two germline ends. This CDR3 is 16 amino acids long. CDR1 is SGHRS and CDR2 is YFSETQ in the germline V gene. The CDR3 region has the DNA TGCGCCAGCAGCTTGTTCCTGGCCGCGAACACCGGGGAGCTGTTTTTT. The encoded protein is CASSLFLAANTGELFF. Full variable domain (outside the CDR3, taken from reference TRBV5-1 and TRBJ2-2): KAGVTQTPRYLIKTRGQQVTLSCSPISGHRSVSWYQQTPGQGLQFLFEYFSETQRNKGNFPGRFSGRQFSNSRSEMNVSTLELGDSALYLCASSLFLAANTGELFFGEGSRLTVL.

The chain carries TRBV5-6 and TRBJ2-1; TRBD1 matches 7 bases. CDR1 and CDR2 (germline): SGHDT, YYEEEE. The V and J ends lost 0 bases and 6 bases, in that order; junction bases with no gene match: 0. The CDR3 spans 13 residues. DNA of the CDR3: TGTGCCAGCAGCTTGGACAGGGGCAATGAGCAGTTCTTC. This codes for CASSLDRGNEQFF.

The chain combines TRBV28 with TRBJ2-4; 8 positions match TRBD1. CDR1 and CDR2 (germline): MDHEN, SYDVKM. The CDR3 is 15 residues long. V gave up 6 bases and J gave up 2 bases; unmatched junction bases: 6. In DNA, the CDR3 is TGTGCCAGCAGCGGACAGGGAGTACCCAAAAACATTCAGTACTTC. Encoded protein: CASSGQGVPKNIQYF.

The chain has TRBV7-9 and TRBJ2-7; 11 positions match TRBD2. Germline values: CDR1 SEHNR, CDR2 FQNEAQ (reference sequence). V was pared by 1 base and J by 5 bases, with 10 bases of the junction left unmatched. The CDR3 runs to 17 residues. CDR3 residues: CASSLVTSGRARNEQYF. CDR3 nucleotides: TGTGCCAGCAGCTTAGTAACTAGCGGGAGAGCCCGGAACGAGCAGTACTTC.

As DNA, the CDR3 is TGCAGTGGCTCAGGAGGCCAGCCCCAGCATTTT. This translates into CSGSGGQPQHF. This chain joins TRBV20-1 and TRBJ1-5; no reliable D call. The V and J ends lost 7 bases and 7 bases respectively, with 11 bases between them. The CDR3 sequence is 11 residues long. Germline V gene data show CDR1 as DFQATT and CDR2 as SNEGSKA (reference sequence).

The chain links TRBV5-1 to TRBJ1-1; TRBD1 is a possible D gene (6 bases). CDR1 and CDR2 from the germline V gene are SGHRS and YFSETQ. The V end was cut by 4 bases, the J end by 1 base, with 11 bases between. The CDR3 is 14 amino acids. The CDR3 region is CASSRDTSNTEAFF. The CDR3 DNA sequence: TGCGCCAGCAGCCGGGACACATCGAACACTGAAGCTTTCTTT. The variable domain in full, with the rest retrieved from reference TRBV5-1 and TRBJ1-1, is KAGVTQTPRYLIKTRGQQVTLSCSPISGHRSVSWYQQTPGQGLQFLFEYFSETQRNKGNFPGRFSGRQFSNSRSEMNVSTLELGDSALYLCASSRDTSNTEAFFGQGTRLTVV.

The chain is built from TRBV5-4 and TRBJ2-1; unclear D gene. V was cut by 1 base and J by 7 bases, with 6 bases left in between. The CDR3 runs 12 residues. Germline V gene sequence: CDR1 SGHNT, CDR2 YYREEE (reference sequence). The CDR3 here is CASSLRLNEQFF. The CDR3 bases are TGTGCCAGCAGCTTGAGACTGAATGAGCAGTTCTTC.

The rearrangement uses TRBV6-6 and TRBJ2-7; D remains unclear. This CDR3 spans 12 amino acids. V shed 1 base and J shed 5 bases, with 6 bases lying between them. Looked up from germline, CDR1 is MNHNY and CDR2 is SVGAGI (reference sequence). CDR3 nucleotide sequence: TGTGCCAGCAGTTACTACCGAGACGAGCAGTACTTC. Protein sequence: CASSYYRDEQYF.

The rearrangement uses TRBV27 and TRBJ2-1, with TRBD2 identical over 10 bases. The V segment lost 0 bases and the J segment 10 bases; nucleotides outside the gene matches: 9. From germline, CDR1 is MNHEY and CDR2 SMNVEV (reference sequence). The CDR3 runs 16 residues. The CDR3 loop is CASSLSLAGISWEQFF. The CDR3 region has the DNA TGTGCCAGCAGTTTATCACTAGCGGGAATCTCATGGGAGCAGTTCTTC.

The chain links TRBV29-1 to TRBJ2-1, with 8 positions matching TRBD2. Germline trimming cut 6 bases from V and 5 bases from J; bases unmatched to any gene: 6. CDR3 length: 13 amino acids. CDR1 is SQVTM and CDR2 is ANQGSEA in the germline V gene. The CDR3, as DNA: TGCAGCGTCGGGAGGGCCCTTAACAATGAGCAGTTCTTC. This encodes CSVGRALNNEQFF.